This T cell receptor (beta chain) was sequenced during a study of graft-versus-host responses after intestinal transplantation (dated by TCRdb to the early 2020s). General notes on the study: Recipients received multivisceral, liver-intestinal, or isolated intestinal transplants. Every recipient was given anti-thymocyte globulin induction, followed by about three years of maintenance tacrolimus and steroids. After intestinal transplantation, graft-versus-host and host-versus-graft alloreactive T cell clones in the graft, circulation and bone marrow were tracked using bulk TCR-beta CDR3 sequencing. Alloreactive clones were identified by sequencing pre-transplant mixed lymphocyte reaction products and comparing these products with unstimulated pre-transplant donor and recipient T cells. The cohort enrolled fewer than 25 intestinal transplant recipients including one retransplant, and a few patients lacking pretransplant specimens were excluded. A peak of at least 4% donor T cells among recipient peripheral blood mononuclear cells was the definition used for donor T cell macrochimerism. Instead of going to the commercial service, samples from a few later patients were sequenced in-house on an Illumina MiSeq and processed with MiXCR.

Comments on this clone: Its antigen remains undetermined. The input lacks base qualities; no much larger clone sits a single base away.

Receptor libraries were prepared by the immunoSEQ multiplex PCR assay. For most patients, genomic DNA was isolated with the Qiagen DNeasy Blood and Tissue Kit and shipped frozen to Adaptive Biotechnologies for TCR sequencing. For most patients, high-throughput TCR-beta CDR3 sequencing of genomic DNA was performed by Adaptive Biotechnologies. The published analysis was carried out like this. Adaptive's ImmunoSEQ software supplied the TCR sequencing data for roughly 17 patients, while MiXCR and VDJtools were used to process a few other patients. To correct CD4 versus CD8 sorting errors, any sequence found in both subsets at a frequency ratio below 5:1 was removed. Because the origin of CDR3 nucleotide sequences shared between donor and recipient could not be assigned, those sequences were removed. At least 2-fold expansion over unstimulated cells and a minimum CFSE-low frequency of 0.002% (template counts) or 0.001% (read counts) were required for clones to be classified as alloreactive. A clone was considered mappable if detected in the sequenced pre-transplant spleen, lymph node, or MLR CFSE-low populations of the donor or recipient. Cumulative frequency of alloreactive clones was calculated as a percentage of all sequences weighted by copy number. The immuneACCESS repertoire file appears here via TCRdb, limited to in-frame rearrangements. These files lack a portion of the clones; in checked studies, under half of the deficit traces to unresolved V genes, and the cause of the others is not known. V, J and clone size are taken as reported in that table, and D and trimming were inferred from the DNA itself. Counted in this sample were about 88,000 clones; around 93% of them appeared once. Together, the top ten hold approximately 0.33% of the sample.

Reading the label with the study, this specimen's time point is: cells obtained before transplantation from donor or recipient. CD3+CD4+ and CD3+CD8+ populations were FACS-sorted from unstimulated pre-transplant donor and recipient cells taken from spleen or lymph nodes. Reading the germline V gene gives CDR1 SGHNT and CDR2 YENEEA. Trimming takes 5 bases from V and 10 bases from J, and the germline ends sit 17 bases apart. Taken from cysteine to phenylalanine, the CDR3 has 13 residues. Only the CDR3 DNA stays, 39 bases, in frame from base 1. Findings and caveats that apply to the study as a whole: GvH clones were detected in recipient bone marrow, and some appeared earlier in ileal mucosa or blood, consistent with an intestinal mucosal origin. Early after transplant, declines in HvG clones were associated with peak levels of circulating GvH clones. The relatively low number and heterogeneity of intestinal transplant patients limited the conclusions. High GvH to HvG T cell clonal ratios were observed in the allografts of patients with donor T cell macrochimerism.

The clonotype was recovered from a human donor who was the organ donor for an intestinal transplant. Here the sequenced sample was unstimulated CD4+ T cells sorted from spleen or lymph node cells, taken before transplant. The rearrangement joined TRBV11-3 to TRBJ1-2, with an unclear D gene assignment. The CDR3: CASSPPGAPSYTF. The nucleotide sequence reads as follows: TGTGCCAGCAGCCCGCCGGGTGCCCCCTCCTACACCTTC.